This entry lists 5 T cell receptor beta chains sequenced from one sample in a study of response to subunit inactivated influenza vaccine. TCRdb fed the RT-PCR reads into MiXCR, producing one record per CDR3 protein. The sample has a few hundred thousand distinct CDR3 sequences, 20% to 25% seen once. This specimen was PBMCs from blood, taken less than 22 months after vaccination. Receptors originate from a man in his fifties or sixties who received an inactivated influenza vaccine.

In its sample, this clonotype was seen many times. J is TRBJ1-1 and V is TRBV28; D gene ambiguous. CDR1 and CDR2 (germline): MDHEN, SYDVKM. V was cut by 7 bases and J by 1 base, with 4 bases left in between. This CDR3 has 11 amino acids. Here the CDR3 DNA reads TGTGCCAGCACGTCGAACACTGAAGCTTTCTTT. This gives the protein CASTSNTEAFF.

The sample holds a few counts of this clonotype. V usage is TRBV6-1 and J usage is TRBJ2-7; D is perhaps TRBD1 (6 bases). The germline CDR1 and CDR2 sequences are MNHNS and SASEGT. V lost 4 bases and J lost 4, with 14 bases in between. This CDR3 is 14 amino acids long. CDR3 nucleotide sequence: TGTGCCAGCAGTGTATCAACAGGGATATACGAGCAGTACTTC. It codes for CASSVSTGIYEQYF.

This clonotype turned up a few times. This sequence joins TRBV12-3 or TRBV12-4 and TRBJ1-1; D not certain. V was clipped by 3 bases and J by 1 base, with 9 bases between them. The CDR3 covers 14 residues. CDR3 in DNA: TGTGCCAGCAGTTTCTTTAGCAAGAACACTGAAGCTTTCTTT. Its translation: CASSFFSKNTEAFF.

V gene TRBV27 combines with J gene TRBJ2-7, with TRBD2 matching 8 bases. CDR1 is MNHEY and CDR2 is SMNVEV in the germline V gene (reference sequence). CDR3 length equals 14 residues. The V and J ends lost 0 bases and 3 bases, in that order; junction bases with no gene match: 1. CDR3: CASSLSTSGYEQYF. The CDR3 DNA reads TGTGCCAGCAGTTTATCTACTAGCGGCTACGAGCAGTACTTC.

V is TRBV29-1 and J is TRBJ2-7, with TRBD1 as a possible D gene (6 bases). V was trimmed by 6 bases and J by 7 bases, leaving 10 bases between them. The CDR3 runs to 10 residues. CDR1 is SQVTM, CDR2 ANQGSEA, per germline. CDR3 nucleotides: TGCAGCGTCATGGACAGTGAGCAGTACTTC. It translates to CSVMDSEQYF.